This is a list of T cell receptor beta chains from one sample in a study of cytomegalovirus exposure and HLA in healthy donors. The data were produced by immunoSEQ multiplex PCR, yet TCRdb's version contains in-frame clones alone and is incomplete. The table has 150,000 to 200,000 clones, around 80% seen once; the top ten hold over 2%. The sample comprised PBMCs. These receptors originate from a woman younger than 45 in good health and CMV-seropositive. The CDR3 runs from the conserved cysteine through the conserved F or W. The D gene is left open where the match is weak. Part of the rows lack a size; the others show once, few, many or a class for expanded clones.

DNA: TGTGCCAGCAGCGTAGGGGGAGGCGGCGAGCAGTACTTC
CDR3: CASSVGGGGEQYF
J: TRBJ2-7
D: NA
V: TRBV9
size: NA

DNA: TGTGCCAGCAGCTTGGTACTAGCGAAACAAGAGACCCAGTACTTC
CDR3: CASSLVLAKQETQYF
J: TRBJ2-5
D: TRBD2
V: TRBV11-2
size: NA

DNA: TGTGCCACCGCGAACAGGGTTACCTACGAGCAGTACTTC
CDR3: CATANRVTYEQYF
J: TRBJ2-7
D: NA
V: TRBV15
size: NA

DNA: TGTGCCAGCAGCCCCTGGACAGGGAGCTCCTACGAGCAGTACTTC
CDR3: CASSPWTGSSYEQYF
J: TRBJ2-7
D: TRBD1
V: TRBV7-9
size: NA

DNA: TGTGCCAGCAGTTACAGCCCCCGACAGAGCTCCTACGAGCAGTACTTC
CDR3: CASSYSPRQSSYEQYF
J: TRBJ2-7
D: NA
V: TRBV6-6
size: NA

DNA: TGTGCCAGCAGACCATACTCGACAGGGGGCTATGGCTACACCTTC
CDR3: CASRPYSTGGYGYTF
J: TRBJ1-2
D: TRBD1
V: TRBV27
size: NA

DNA: TGTGCCAGCAGCGTAAGCGGGACAGGGGCCAGGAGCACAGATACGCAGTATTTT
CDR3: CASSVSGTGARSTDTQYF
J: TRBJ2-3
D: TRBD1
V: TRBV9
size: NA

DNA: TGTGCCAGCAGTGGGACTAGCGGGGGGGCCTGGTACTACGAGCAGTACTTC
CDR3: CASSGTSGGAWYYEQYF
J: TRBJ2-7
D: TRBD2
V: TRBV2
size: NA

DNA: TGTGCCAGCAAGGCGGATAGCAATCAGCCCCAGCATTTT
CDR3: CASKADSNQPQHF
J: TRBJ1-5
D: NA
V: TRBV2
size: NA

DNA: TGTGCCAGTGGGGACAGGTCCTACGAGCAGTACTTC
CDR3: CASGDRSYEQYF
J: TRBJ2-7
D: TRBD1
V: TRBV7-9
size: NA

DNA: TGTGCCAGCTCACCAGGGGCGCTACGCTCTGGAAACACCATATATTTT
CDR3: CASSPGALRSGNTIYF
J: TRBJ1-3
D: NA
V: TRBV18
size: NA

DNA: TGTGCCAGCAGCCCGACAGCCCCCTACGAGCAGTACTTC
CDR3: CASSPTAPYEQYF
J: TRBJ2-7
D: NA
V: TRBV28
size: NA

DNA: TGTGCCAGCAGTTACTCGGGCCTCCCGAATTACGAGCAGTACTTC
CDR3: CASSYSGLPNYEQYF
J: TRBJ2-7
D: NA
V: TRBV6-5
size: few

DNA: TGTGCCAGCAGCGCGCTTACACAGGGAACCGGGGAGCTGTTTTTT
CDR3: CASSALTQGTGELFF
J: TRBJ2-2
D: NA
V: TRBV9
size: NA

DNA: TGTGCCAGTTGGGGGGGGGAAAGGAACTATGGCTACACCTTC
CDR3: CASWGGERNYGYTF
J: TRBJ1-2
D: NA
V: TRBV10-3
size: NA

DNA: TGTGCCAGCAGTTTAGGGGCAGGGGGGTTCGGATGGAGCGGCTACACCTTC
CDR3: CASSLGAGGFGWSGYTF
J: TRBJ1-2
D: TRBD1
V: TRBV27
size: NA

DNA: TGTGCCAGCAGCTTACCAAGCGGGGGCTCCCGGAGCACAGATACGCAGTATTTT
CDR3: CASSLPSGGSRSTDTQYF
J: TRBJ2-3
D: TRBD2
V: TRBV7-3
size: NA

DNA: TGTGCCAGCAGGGGTGACAGGGGCTACGAGCAGTACTTC
CDR3: CASRGDRGYEQYF
J: TRBJ2-7
D: TRBD1
V: TRBV2
size: NA

DNA: TGTGCCAGCAGCTTAGAGGGGGGGGGTCTTTTCGAGCAGTACTTC
CDR3: CASSLEGGGLFEQYF
J: TRBJ2-7
D: NA
V: TRBV7-8
size: NA

DNA: TGCGCCAGCAGCCAGGACCCGGGACTACCAGCCTACGAGCAGTACTTC
CDR3: CASSQDPGLPAYEQYF
J: TRBJ2-7
D: TRBD2
V: TRBV4-1
size: NA

DNA: TGCGCCAGCAGCCTAGCGATTGACACAGATACGCAGTATTTT
CDR3: CASSLAIDTDTQYF
J: TRBJ2-3
D: NA
V: TRBV5-1
size: few

DNA: TGTGCCAGCAGTGAGACAGGTCCTAGCACAGATACGCAGTATTTT
CDR3: CASSETGPSTDTQYF
J: TRBJ2-3
D: NA
V: TRBV6-1
size: NA

DNA: TGTGCCAGCAGCGTAGGGGGACAGGGACCTAATCAGCCCCAGCATTTT
CDR3: CASSVGGQGPNQPQHF
J: TRBJ1-5
D: TRBD1
V: TRBV9
size: NA

DNA: TGTGCCAGCGGGAGTAGCGGGGATGCAGATACGCAGTATTTT
CDR3: CASGSSGDADTQYF
J: TRBJ2-3
D: TRBD2
V: TRBV6-4
size: NA

DNA: TGTGCCAGCAGCTTGGCGCAGGGAAGTCGGCGGGGGGAGTTCTTC
CDR3: CASSLAQGSRRGEFF
J: TRBJ2-1
D: TRBD2
V: TRBV7-9
size: NA

DNA: TGCGCCAGCAGCCGCCAGTCCCAGGGGCTTGGTGATGAAAAACTGTTTTTT
CDR3: CASSRQSQGLGDEKLFF
J: TRBJ1-4
D: NA
V: TRBV5-1
size: NA

DNA: TGTGCCAGCAGCGCGGGACCTACGAACACCGGGGAGCTGTTTTTT
CDR3: CASSAGPTNTGELFF
J: TRBJ2-2
D: NA
V: TRBV11-2
size: NA

DNA: TGTGCCAGCAGTGAATTTGGACTAGCATCAACCAAAAACATTCAGTACTTC
CDR3: CASSEFGLASTKNIQYF
J: TRBJ2-4
D: TRBD2
V: TRBV2
size: NA

DNA: TGCGCCAGCAGAGTTGGGACAGGAGCCCAAGAGACCCAGTACTTC
CDR3: CASRVGTGAQETQYF
J: TRBJ2-5
D: TRBD1
V: TRBV5-1
size: few

DNA: TGTGCCATCAGTACGGGACAGGGTAACACAGATACGCAGTATTTT
CDR3: CAISTGQGNTDTQYF
J: TRBJ2-3
D: TRBD1
V: TRBV10-3
size: NA

DNA: TGTGCCAGCAGTTTCGACAAATTCTACGAGCAGTACTTC
CDR3: CASSFDKFYEQYF
J: TRBJ2-7
D: NA
V: TRBV28
size: NA

DNA: TGTGCCAGCAGCCCTACCTCCTACGAGCAGTACTTC
CDR3: CASSPTSYEQYF
J: TRBJ2-7
D: NA
V: TRBV7-2
size: NA

DNA: TGTGCCAGCTCCCCCGGGGTAAGCCACAATGAGCAGTTCTTC
CDR3: CASSPGVSHNEQFF
J: TRBJ2-1
D: NA
V: TRBV18
size: NA

DNA: TGTGCCAGCAGGCAGACAGGGGGCTCGGAGACCCAGTACTTC
CDR3: CASRQTGGSETQYF
J: TRBJ2-5
D: TRBD1
V: TRBV5-6
size: NA

DNA: TGTGCCAGCTCACCACCAGACAGAGAAAAACTGTTTTTT
CDR3: CASSPPDREKLFF
J: TRBJ1-4
D: NA
V: TRBV18
size: NA

DNA: TGTGCCAGCAGCTTTCGGGATCCCATCAGGGATACGCAGTATTTT
CDR3: CASSFRDPIRDTQYF
J: TRBJ2-3
D: NA
V: TRBV9
size: NA

DNA: TGTGCCAGTAGTTCTAGACAGTGGGTCGGTTATGGCTACACCTTC
CDR3: CASSSRQWVGYGYTF
J: TRBJ1-2
D: NA
V: TRBV19
size: NA

DNA: TGTGCCTGGATGTACAGGGGGGACACCGGGGAGCTGTTTTTT
CDR3: CAWMYRGDTGELFF
J: TRBJ2-2
D: TRBD1
V: TRBV30
size: once

DNA: TGTGCCAGCAGTATACTTGACCCGGGACACTCGGCCCGCAATCAGCCCCAGCATTTT
CDR3: CASSILDPGHSARNQPQHF
J: TRBJ1-5
D: NA
V: TRBV28
size: NA

DNA: TGTGCCAGCAGCGGTACCGGGACAGGTCCCTACAATGAGCAGTTCTTC
CDR3: CASSGTGTGPYNEQFF
J: TRBJ2-1
D: TRBD1
V: TRBV5-5
size: NA

DNA: TGTGCCAGCAGCCAAGGGCAGGACTATGGCTACACCTTC
CDR3: CASSQGQDYGYTF
J: TRBJ1-2
D: NA
V: TRBV14
size: NA

DNA: TGCGCCAGCAGTGAGACAGGGGTCGATGCAGATACGCAGTATTTT
CDR3: CASSETGVDADTQYF
J: TRBJ2-3
D: TRBD1
V: TRBV10-2
size: NA

DNA: TGTGCCAGCAGCCCCGAGGGGAGGGAGACCCAGTACTTC
CDR3: CASSPEGRETQYF
J: TRBJ2-5
D: NA
V: TRBV7-7
size: NA